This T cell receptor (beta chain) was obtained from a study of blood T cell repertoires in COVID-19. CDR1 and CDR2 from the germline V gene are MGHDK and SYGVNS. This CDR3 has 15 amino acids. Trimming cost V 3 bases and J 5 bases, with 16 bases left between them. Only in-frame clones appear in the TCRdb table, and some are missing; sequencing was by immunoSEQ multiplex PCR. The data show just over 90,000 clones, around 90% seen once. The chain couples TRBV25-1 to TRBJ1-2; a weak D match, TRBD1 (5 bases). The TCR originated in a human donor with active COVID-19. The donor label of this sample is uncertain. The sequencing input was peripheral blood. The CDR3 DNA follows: TGTGCCAGCAGTGATCCCTCAGGGCGACAGTATGGCTACACCTTC. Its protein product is CASSDPSGRQYGYTF.